The T cell receptor beta chain under discussion was sequenced for a study of CD8+ T cells in alopecia areata. Study-level background: Among treated patients, oral tofacitinib was administered at 5 to 10 mg twice daily.

From germline, CDR1 is SGHRS and CDR2 YFSETQ. This CDR3 has 13 amino acids. Trimming cost V 0 bases and J 3 bases, with 7 bases left between them. Extracted RNA was reverse transcribed into cDNA, the sequencing template. Only in-frame clones appear in the TCRdb table, and some are missing; sequencing was by immunoSEQ multiplex PCR. Found here are 150,000 to 200,000 clones, around three fifths of them singletons; the top ten hold over 12%. Individuals with alopecia areata gave both lesional scalp punch biopsies and peripheral blood for collection. PBMCs, the starting material, were the source of sorted CD4+ and CD8+ T cells. This clone was counted a few times. Its specificity is not known. Study conclusions and caveats: Between patients, shared TCR sequences were less clear than in mice. This was possibly due in part to HLA diversity in the patient population.

The TCR comes from a human donor with alopecia areata. The sequencing used CD4+ T cells sorted from blood, collected at week 0. V gene TRBV5-1 combines with J gene TRBJ2-7, with D possibly TRBD1 on 6 matching bases. The CDR3 sequence: CASSLEDSYEQYF. CDR3 DNA: TGCGCCAGCAGCTTGGAGGACAGCTACGAGCAGTACTTC.